The 6 T cell receptor beta chains in this list originate from one sample, sequenced in a study of neurological immune-mediated disorders. MiXCR was run by TCRdb on the 5' RACE reads, yielding one entry per CDR3 protein. The sample contains fewer than 25,000 distinct CDR3 sequences, roughly 10% of which appear only once. The sequenced sample was PBMCs. Receptor source: a woman aged 60 to 75 with HTLV-1-associated myelopathy (HAM/TSP).

This clonotype has at least ten counts. J is TRBJ1-1 and V is TRBV19, with D maybe TRBD1 (5 bases). The CDR3 consists of 13 residues. Germline V gives CDR1 LNHDA, CDR2 SQIVND (reference sequence). V lost 5 bases and J 3 bases, leaving 10 bases between the germline ends. CDR3 in DNA: TGTGCCAGTAGTGAGGGGCAGGACACTGAAGCTTTCTTT. This gives the protein CASSEGQDTEAFF.

Ten or more counts support this clonotype. J is TRBJ2-7 and V is TRBV4-1; 9 nucleotides line up with TRBD2. CDR3 length: 14 amino acids. With 4 bases clipped from V and 2 bases from J, the junction kept 3 bases outside the gene matches. The germline CDR1 and CDR2 sequences are MGHRA and YSYEKL. The CDR3 DNA sequence: TGCGCCAGCAGCCGTAGCGGGGGAACCTACGAGCAGTACTTC. Translating it yields CASSRSGGTYEQYF.

This clonotype was observed at least ten times. The rearrangement joins TRBV5-1 to TRBJ1-3, with D perhaps TRBD1 (6 bases). V lost 1 base, J lost 2 bases, and 7 bases lay in between. The CDR3 length is 14 residues. CDR1 is SGHRS, CDR2 YFSETQ, per germline. CDR3 sequence reads: CASSLRGAGNTIYF. CDR3 DNA: TGCGCCAGCAGCTTGAGGGGGGCTGGAAACACCATATATTTT.

In this sample, this clonotype turned up many times. The chain links TRBV3-1 to TRBJ2-7; 9 bases match TRBD1. Trimming at V came to 4 bases and at J to 4 bases, leaving 5 bases not matched to a gene. Germline V gives CDR1 LGHDT, CDR2 YNNKEL (reference sequence). The CDR3 loop spans 14 amino acids. The CDR3 nucleotides read TGTGCCAGCAGCCGAGTGGACAGGGGTTACGAGCAGTACTTC. It is translated as CASSRVDRGYEQYF.

This clonotype was seen at least ten times. The rearrangement uses TRBV6-5 and TRBJ2-2; 10 bases match TRBD2. The CDR3 is 14 residues long. Trimming at V came to 6 bases and at J to 6 bases, leaving 4 bases not matched to a gene. The germline CDR1 and CDR2 sequences are MNHEY and SVGAGI. CDR3 sequence (DNA): TGTGCCAGCAGACCAGCGGGGGGGTCCGGGGAGCTGTTTTTT. Protein: CASRPAGGSGELFF.

This clonotype has a count of ten or more. The chain has TRBV12-3 or TRBV12-4 and TRBJ2-1; 12 positions agree with TRBD2. The trim removed 5 bases at V and 8 bases at J, leaving 10 bases unmatched. The CDR3 consists of 16 residues. This chain's CDR3 is CASSPPGLAGSDEQFF. The DNA of the CDR3 is TGTGCCAGCAGTCCCCCGGGACTAGCGGGCTCCGATGAGCAGTTCTTC.